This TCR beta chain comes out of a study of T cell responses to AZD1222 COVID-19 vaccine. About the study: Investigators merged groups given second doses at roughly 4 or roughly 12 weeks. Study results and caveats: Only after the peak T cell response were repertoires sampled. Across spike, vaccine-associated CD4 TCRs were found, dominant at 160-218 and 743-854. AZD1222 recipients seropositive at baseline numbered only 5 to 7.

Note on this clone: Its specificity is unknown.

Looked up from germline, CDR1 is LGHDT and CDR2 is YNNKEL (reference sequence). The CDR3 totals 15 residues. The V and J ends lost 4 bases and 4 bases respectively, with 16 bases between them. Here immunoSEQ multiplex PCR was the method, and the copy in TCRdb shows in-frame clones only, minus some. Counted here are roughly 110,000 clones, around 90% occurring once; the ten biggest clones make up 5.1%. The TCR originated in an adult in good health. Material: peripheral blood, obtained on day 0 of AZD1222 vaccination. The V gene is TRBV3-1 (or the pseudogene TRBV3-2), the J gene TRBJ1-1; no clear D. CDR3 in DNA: TGTGCCAGCAGCCCACGGACCAACCTGGGCACTGAAGCTTTCTTT. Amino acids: CASSPRTNLGTEAFF.